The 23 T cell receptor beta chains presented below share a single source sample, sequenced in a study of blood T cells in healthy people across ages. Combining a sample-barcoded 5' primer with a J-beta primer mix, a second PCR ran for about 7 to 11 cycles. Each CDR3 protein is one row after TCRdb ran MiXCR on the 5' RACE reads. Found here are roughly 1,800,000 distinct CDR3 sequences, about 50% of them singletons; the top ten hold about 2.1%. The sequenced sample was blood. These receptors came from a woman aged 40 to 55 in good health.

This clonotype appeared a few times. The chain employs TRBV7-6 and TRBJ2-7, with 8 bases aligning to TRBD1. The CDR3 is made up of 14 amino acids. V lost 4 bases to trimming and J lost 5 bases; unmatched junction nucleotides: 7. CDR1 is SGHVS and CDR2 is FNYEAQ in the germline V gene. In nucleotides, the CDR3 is TGTGCCAGCAGCTCGGACAGGGTAGTCAACGAGCAGTACTTC. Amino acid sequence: CASSSDRVVNEQYF.

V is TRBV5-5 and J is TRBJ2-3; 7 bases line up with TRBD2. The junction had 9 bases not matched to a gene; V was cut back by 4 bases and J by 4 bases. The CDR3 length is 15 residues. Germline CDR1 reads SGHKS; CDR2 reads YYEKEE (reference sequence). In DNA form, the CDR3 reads TGTGCCAGCAGCGCGTTAGGCGGGGGATCAGATACGCAGTATTTT. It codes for CASSALGGGSDTQYF.

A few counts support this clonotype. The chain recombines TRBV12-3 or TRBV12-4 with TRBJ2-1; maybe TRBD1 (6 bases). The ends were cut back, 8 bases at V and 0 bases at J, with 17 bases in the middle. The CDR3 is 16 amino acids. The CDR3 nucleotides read TGTGCCAGCCTATCGGTGTGGACAGCCTCCTACAATGAGCAGTTCTTC. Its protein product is CASLSVWTASYNEQFF.

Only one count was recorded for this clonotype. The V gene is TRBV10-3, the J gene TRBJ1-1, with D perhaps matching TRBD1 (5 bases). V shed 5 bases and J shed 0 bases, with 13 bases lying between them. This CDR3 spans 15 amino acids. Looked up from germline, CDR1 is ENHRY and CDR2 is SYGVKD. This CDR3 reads CAISQMTEVNTEAFF. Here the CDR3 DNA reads TGTGCCATCAGTCAAATGACAGAAGTGAACACTGAAGCTTTCTTT.

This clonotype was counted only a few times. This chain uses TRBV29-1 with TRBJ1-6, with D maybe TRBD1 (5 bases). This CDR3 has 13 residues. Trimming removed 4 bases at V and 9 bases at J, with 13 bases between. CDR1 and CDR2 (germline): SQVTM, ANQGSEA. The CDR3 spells CSVVVGVGSPLHF. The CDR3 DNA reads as TGCAGCGTTGTAGTAGGGGTTGGTTCACCCCTCCACTTT.

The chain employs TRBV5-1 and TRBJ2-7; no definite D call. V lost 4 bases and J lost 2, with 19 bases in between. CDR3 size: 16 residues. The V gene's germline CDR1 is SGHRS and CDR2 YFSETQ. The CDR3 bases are TGCGCCAGCAGCCCCGGGCTTCAAATTGGGACCTACGAGCAGTACTTC. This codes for CASSPGLQIGTYEQYF.

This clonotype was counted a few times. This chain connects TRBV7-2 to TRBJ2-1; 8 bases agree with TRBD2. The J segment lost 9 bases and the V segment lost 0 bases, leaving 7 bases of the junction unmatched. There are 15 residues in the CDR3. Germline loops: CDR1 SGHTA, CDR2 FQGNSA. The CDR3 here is CASSLATGGQSEQFF. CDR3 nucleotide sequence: TGTGCCAGCAGCTTAGCTACGGGGGGGCAGAGTGAGCAGTTCTTC. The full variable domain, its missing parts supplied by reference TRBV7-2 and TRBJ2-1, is GAGVSQSPSNKVTEKGKDVELRCDPISGHTALYWYRQSLGQGLEFLIYFQGNSAPDKSGLPSDRFSAERTGGSVSTLTIQRTQQEDSAVYLCASSLATGGQSEQFFGPGTRLTVL.

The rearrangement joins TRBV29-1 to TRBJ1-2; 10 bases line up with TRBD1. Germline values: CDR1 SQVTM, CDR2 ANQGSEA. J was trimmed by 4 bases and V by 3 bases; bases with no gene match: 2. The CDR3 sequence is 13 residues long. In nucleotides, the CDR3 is TGCAGCGTTGAGGGACAGGGGACCTATGGCTACACCTTC. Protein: CSVEGQGTYGYTF.

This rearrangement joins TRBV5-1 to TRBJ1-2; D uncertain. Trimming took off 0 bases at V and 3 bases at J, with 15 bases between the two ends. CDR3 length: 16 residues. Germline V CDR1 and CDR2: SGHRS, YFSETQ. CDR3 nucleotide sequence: TGCGCCAGCAGCTTGGTTTCAGGTCGGAGTGACTATGGCTACACCTTC. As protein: CASSLVSGRSDYGYTF.

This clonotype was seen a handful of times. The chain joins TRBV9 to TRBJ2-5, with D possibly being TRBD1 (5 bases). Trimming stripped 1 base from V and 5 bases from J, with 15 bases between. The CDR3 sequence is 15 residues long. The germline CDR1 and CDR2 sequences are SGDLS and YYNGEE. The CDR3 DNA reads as TGTGCCAGCAGCGTAATCGGGCAGGGCATGGAGACCCAGTACTTC. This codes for CASSVIGQGMETQYF.

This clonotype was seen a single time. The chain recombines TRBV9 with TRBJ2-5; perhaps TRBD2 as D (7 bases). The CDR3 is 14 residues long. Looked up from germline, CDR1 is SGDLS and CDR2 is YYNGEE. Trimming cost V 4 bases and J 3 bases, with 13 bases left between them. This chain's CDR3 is CASSKGGGEETQYF. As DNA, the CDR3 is TGTGCCAGCAGCAAGGGGGGAGGGGAAGAGACCCAGTACTTC.

CDR3 DNA: TGTGCCAGCAGCTTAGTCCCAGCGGGGGGGCGGAAGACCCAGTACTTC. This codes for CASSLVPAGGRKTQYF. The chain is built from TRBV7-2 and TRBJ2-7; 10 bases align to TRBD2. Judging by the DNA end, TRBJ2-5 fits better; the J call may be wrong. Germline V gene lookup returns CDR1 SGHTA and CDR2 FQGNSA. The CDR3 extends over 16 amino acids.

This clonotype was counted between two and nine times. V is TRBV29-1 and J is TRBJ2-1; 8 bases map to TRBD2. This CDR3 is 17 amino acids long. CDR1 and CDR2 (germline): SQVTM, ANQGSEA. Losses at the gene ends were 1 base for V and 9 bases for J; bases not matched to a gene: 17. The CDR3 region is CSVEGIVSGGAGSEQFF. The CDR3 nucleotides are TGCAGCGTTGAAGGGATAGTATCGGGGGGGGCCGGTTCTGAGCAGTTCTTC.

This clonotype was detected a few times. CDR3 sequence reads: CASSSPWGGQRTDTQYF. DNA of the CDR3: TGTGCCAGCAGCTCCCCTTGGGGGGGCCAGCGCACAGATACGCAGTATTTT. The chain joins TRBV11-2 to TRBJ2-3, with D perhaps matching TRBD2 (7 bases). The CDR3 runs 17 residues. V lost 4 bases and J lost 1, with 18 bases in between. Germline V gives CDR1 SGHAT, CDR2 FQNNGV.

The CDR3 loop is CSARGTGNEQYF. CDR3 nucleotide sequence: TGCAGTGCTAGAGGGACAGGGAATGAGCAGTACTTC. The chain employs TRBV20-1 and TRBJ2-7, with 8 bases that match TRBD1. The CDR3 has 12 amino acids. Germline-derived CDR1 and CDR2 are DFQATT and SNEGSKA (reference sequence). Trimming cost V 1 base and J 7 bases; bases outside gene matches: 3.

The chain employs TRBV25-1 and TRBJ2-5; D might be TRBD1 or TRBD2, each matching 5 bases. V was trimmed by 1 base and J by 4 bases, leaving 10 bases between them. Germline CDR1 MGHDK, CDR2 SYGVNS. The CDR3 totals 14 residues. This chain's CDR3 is CASSEWAGTETQYF. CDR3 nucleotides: TGTGCCAGCAGTGAATGGGCAGGGACAGAGACCCAGTACTTC.

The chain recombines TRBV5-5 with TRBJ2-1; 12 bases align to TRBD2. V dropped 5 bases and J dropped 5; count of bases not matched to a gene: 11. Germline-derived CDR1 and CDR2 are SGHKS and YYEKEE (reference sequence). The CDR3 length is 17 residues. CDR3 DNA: TGTGCCAGCAGGCACAGGACTAGCGGGGAGGGAAACAATGAGCAGTTCTTC. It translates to CASRHRTSGEGNNEQFF.

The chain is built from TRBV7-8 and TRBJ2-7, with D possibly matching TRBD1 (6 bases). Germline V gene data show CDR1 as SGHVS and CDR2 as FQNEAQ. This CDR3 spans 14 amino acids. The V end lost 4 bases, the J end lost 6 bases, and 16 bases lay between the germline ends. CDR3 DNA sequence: TGTGCCAGCAGCTCCCCACTACAGGGCCTCGAGCAGTACTTC. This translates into CASSSPLQGLEQYF.

The CDR3 nucleotides are TGTGCCAGCAGCTTAGGAGGGATACTAAGCGGCTACACCTTC. Translating it yields CASSLGGILSGYTF. V is TRBV7-9 and J is TRBJ1-2, with D hard to call. Trimming took off 1 base at V and 8 bases at J, with 14 bases between the two ends. The CDR3 consists of 14 residues. Germline-derived CDR1 and CDR2 are SEHNR and FQNEAQ (reference sequence).

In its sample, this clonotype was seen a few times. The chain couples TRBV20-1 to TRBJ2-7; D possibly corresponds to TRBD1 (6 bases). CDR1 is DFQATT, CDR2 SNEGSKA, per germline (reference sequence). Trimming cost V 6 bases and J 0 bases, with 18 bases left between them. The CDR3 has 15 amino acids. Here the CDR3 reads CSAPTDSQSSYEQYF. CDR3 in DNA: TGCAGTGCCCCTACGGACAGTCAGAGCTCCTACGAGCAGTACTTC.

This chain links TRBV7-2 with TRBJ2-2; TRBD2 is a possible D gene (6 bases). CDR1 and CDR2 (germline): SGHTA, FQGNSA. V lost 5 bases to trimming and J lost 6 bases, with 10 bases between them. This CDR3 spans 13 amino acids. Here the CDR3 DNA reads TGTGCCAGCAGCAGAGGAGGGGCCGGGGAGCTGTTTTTT. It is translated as CASSRGGAGELFF.

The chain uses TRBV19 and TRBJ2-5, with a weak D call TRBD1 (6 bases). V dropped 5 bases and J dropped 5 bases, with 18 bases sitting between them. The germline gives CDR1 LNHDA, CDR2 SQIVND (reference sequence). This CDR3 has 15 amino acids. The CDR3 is CASSLGQSVDETQYF. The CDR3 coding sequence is TGTGCCAGTAGTCTCGGACAGAGTGTCGATGAGACCCAGTACTTC.

CDR3 coding DNA: TGTGCCAGTCTCCGGGGGGCCCAGTACTTC. This codes for CASLRGAQYF. V usage is TRBV2 and J usage is TRBJ2-5, with 7 positions matching TRBD2. Per germline, CDR1 SNHLY and CDR2 FYNNEI. This CDR3 region has 10 residues. V lost 9 bases, J lost 9 bases, and 4 bases stayed unmatched.